What follows describes a single T cell receptor beta chain. Its cognate antigen has yet to be identified. No base qualities exist here, and no much larger clone lies one base off it. The data belong to a study of cytomegalovirus exposure and HLA in healthy donors (dated by TCRdb to about 2017). Context from the whole study: An earlier analysis of 550 to 700 of the donors reported roughly 300 Gb of sequence data and around 110 million unique TCR beta sequences from about 200 million T cells. An early release that covered fewer than 750 HLA-typed donors contained about 300 gigabases of sequencing data and around 85 million unique TCR sequences. Of the approximately 370 genotyped donors, approximately 80% were placed in the genetic ancestry cluster associated with self-reported Caucasian donors. The study aimed to test whether cataloging public T cell receptors could reveal signatures of past pathogen exposure. Using immunosequencing, the study profiled T cell repertoires from around 680 subjects and related those repertoires to cytomegalovirus serostatus. A separate validation cohort of 100 to 150 different subjects was used in addition to the approximately 640-subject first cohort. To predict cytomegalovirus infection status, the study brought together high-throughput TCR immunosequencing, statistical association of individual TCRs with disease status, and machine learning. A later analysis re-analyzed previously published TCR beta repertoires from 500 to 700 donors and added high-resolution HLA genotyping to study TCR occurrence patterns. Rather than drawing on any new phenotypic data, the later analysis identified candidate immune exposures from TCR beta sequences and the way those sequences occurred across donors. In an earlier analysis of over 550 of the donors, high-throughput TCR beta sequencing was used to judge whether each TCR beta V gene segment behaved as functional or pseudogenic. Donor age, sex, ethnicity and CMV serostatus were compiled together with the repertoire data. A later genetic analysis took genome-wide SNP genotypes for 398 of the 666 donors and used that subset as a discovery cohort. Every discovery cohort repertoire had been produced on one sequencing platform. HLA typing covered class I and class II loci at four-digit resolution. The number of donors typed differed by locus, with 629-630 for A, B, C, DRB1 and DQB1, around 500 for DQA1, about 610 for DPA1, and approximately 470 for DPB1. Because of strong linkage in the cohort, a few DR-DQ haplotypes were treated as single units for association and clustering. Across 398 genotyped donors of the cohort, an average of roughly 230,000 unique TCR beta nucleotide sequences per donor were sequenced, and approximately 17% of those sequences were non-productive.

Study-wide findings and limitations: Immune exposure information for the cohort was limited to CMV serostatus. According to a later analysis, TCR association rates differed among HLA loci, with DRB1 alleles showing the most associated TCRs and HLA-C alleles showing the fewest. According to a later analysis, most CMV-associated TCR beta chains appeared to be HLA-restricted, and the HLA associations seemed to be driven largely by CMV exposure. An association between a missense DCLRE1C variant and V-gene and J-gene trimming of TCR beta chains was found in a later genetic analysis and replicated in an independent cohort. Most TCR sequences were observed very rarely across donors, whereas some public TCRs were present in many individuals. In vitro tests confirmed that three of the cytomegalovirus-associated TCR beta chains recognize cytomegalovirus antigens. In both the original and validation cohorts, the classifier was reported to diagnose cytomegalovirus status with high specificity and sensitivity. Linkage disequilibrium might explain the correlated functional status among segregating V segments, but an unknown experimental factor could not be excluded. Broadly in line with IMGT annotations, most TCR beta V segments showed up in productive rearrangements about 90% or about 30% of the time in an earlier analysis of 450 to 750 of the donors. A further reported finding was that TCR beta sequences accurately predicted the HLA-A and HLA-B alleles for most subjects in the first cohort. According to the authors, the approach could potentially be generalized to other disease states and immunological phenotypes. Because HLA typing was unavailable for some donors at each locus, only the typed subset was used in association tests. In a later genetic analysis, fewer N-insertions in productive TCRs were reported among donors in an Asian-associated ancestry cluster than the approximately 710-donor mean. A cluster of highly shared sequence variants was judged likely to be a technical artifact of the sequencing pipeline. When HLA alleles, especially DR and DQ, strongly co-occurred, TCR associations were difficult to assign to individual alleles. Some IMGT-functional V segments, including TRBV6-2 and TRBV6-3, could not be distinguished by the 87-base-pair reads and were therefore excluded. Compared with equally common non-associated chains, HLA-associated TCR beta chains in a later analysis were more clonally expanded and had lower generation probabilities. Over 15 rarely observed V segments, including chromosome 9 orphons, were excluded from the earlier analysis of about 500 of the donors because counts were too low. The study gave a list of around 170 TCR beta chains associated with cytomegalovirus. Only TCR beta chains were sequenced in this cohort, and the absence of alpha or paired-chain data limited detectable features. A later analysis reported that several top co-occurrence clusters appeared linked to parvovirus B19, influenza, CMV and Epstein-Barr virus. A later analysis associated 17,000 or so TCR beta sequences with specific HLA alleles at a false discovery rate of 0.05. Sequencing depth was assumed to be roughly uniform across donors in the presence/absence analyses, though that assumption may not hold.

The cohort comprised more than 550 healthy bone marrow donors. At the time of sampling, all cohort members were nominally healthy, though unrecorded immune exposures were likely present. The donor tested CMV seronegative, placing the donor among the 350 to 400 seronegative members of the cohort. Each donor provided a peripheral blood sample, and peripheral blood mononuclear cells were used for TCR beta sequencing. Genomic DNA extraction from the blood cell samples was performed with the Qiagen DNeasy Blood Extraction Kit. The CDR3 holds 13 amino acids from the cysteine to the phenylalanine. Only CDR3 DNA is held: 39 bases, read in frame from base 1. CDR1 and CDR2, per the germline V gene, are SGHTA and FQGTGA. V is pared back by 3 bases and J by 7 bases, with 9 bases lying between the germline termini. Libraries were constructed by the immunoSEQ multiplex PCR assay. For the multiplex PCR, a mixture combining 60 forward primers for TCR Vbeta segments and 13 reverse primers for TCR Jbeta segments was used. The CDR3 region of rearranged TCR beta genes was amplified from genomic DNA with a multiplex PCR assay. Amplified TCR beta libraries were sequenced as 87-base-pair reads on the Illumina HiSeq System. The paper's processing steps were these. In a later analysis, tens of millions of unique TCR beta chains were counted across the roughly 610 repertoires, and roughly 9.9 million of these chains were shared by at least two donors. Raw reads were error-corrected and collapsed into unique sequences with a nearest-neighbor algorithm that merged closely related sequences to remove PCR and sequencing errors. Alignment of CDR3 sequences to IMGT reference sequences was used to assign V, D and J gene segments. For a sequence to be retained, a match of at least six nucleotides to both a V gene segment and a J gene segment was required. A rearrangement was called productive if the CDR3 had no stop codons and remained in frame with V and J, and every other rearrangement was called non-productive. CDR3 was defined according to IMGT convention as the region running from the second conserved V-encoded cysteine to the conserved J-encoded phenylalanine. The earlier analysis of about 590 of the donors excluded sequences that lacked an unambiguous match to a single V gene segment. In an earlier analysis of around 600 of the donors, V segments were called functional above 56.7% productive rearrangements and were called segregating when the between-donor standard deviation exceeded 5%. A statistical classification framework was developed to diagnose cytomegalovirus status using the catalog of TCR beta chain sequences. V and J gene assignment, in a later analysis, came from comparing TCR nucleotide sequences with IMGT/GENE-DB human TR gene sequences. Using the TCRdist pipeline, a later analysis assigned CDR3 sequences along with most-parsimonious VDJ recombination scenarios. In a later analysis, every TCR beta chain was defined by the combination of its CDR3 amino acid sequence and its V-gene family, and reads without a unique V-gene family were dropped. A later analysis removed 600 or so highly shared, low-generation-probability nucleotide sequences to deal with suspected cross-contamination and a sequencing artifact. For each public chain, a later analysis derived a clonal expansion index from normalized ranks of inferred template counts within each repertoire. In a later analysis, generation probabilities were computed using a VDJ recombination model fitted to out-of-frame rearrangements, and the results were checked against IGoR. A later analysis scored TCR-TCR, TCR-HLA and TCR-CMV co-occurrence with hypergeometric tests, applying a repertoire-size bias correction to TCR pairs. To estimate false discovery rates, a later analysis permuted the HLA or CMV assignments 20 times. In a later analysis, co-occurring TCRs were grouped with DBSCAN, and TCRdist sequence similarity was added when clustering was performed within HLA-allele-positive subsets. Repertoires with fewer than 30,000 or more than 120,000 public chains were left out of co-occurrence clustering, as were four to six repertoires with anomalous nucleotide sharing. This immuneACCESS table, as held by TCRdb, lists in-frame sequences with V and J called but not all clones. Of the missing ones, under half trace to an unresolved V gene in checked studies; the others have no known cause. D and trimming were read from the DNA, whereas the V and J calls and clone size are those reported in that table. In this sample the table shows 150,000 to 250,000 clones, around three quarters of which occur a single time. Clones ranked in the top ten supply 1.9% of the sample.

The chain is encoded by TRBV7-3 joined to TRBJ2-2, with TRBD1 as a weak D call on 7 bases. This sequence originates from a young man in good health and CMV-seronegative. The specimen was PBMCs. CDR3 reads: CASSLRDSGELFF. The sequence in DNA is TGTGCCAGCAGCTTGCGGGACAGCGGGGAGCTGTTTTTT. Joined to the reference TRBV7-3 and TRBJ2-2 proteins, this CDR3 gives the full variable domain: GAGVSQTPSNKVTEKGKYVELRCDPISGHTALYWYRQSLGQGPEFLIYFQGTGAADDSGLPNDRFFAVRPEGSVSTLKIQRTERGDSAVYLCASSLRDSGELFFGEGSRLTVL.